This TCR beta chain was profiled in a study of Ad26.COV2.S vaccination and SARS-CoV-2 variants. Study at large: Ad26.COV2.S given intramuscularly, once or twice 56 days apart.

Treatment denoted: roughly 20 received Ad26.COV2.S at low or high dose, single or two shots; 5 received placebo; per-sample allocation not given. Specimen acquisition occurred on day 63 following the initial vaccine or placebo injection. It was Wuhan-strain SARS-CoV-2 spike that the Ad26 vaccine vector expressed. Notes on the study in general: Placebo recipients had lower spike-specific TCR breadth than vaccine recipients.

The V gene lost 5 bases and the J gene lost 12 bases, with 11 bases spanning the gap. The V gene's germline CDR1 is DFQATT and CDR2 SNEGSKA (reference sequence). CDR3 size: 10 residues. As concerns this clone: Its specificity is not known.

The data were produced by immunoSEQ multiplex PCR, yet TCRdb's version contains in-frame clones alone and is incomplete. Of over 400,000 clones in the sample, 80% to 90% were seen once. This sequence originates from a person aged 18-65 years who received the Ad26.COV2.S COVID-19 vaccine or a placebo. The gene calls are TRBV20-1 and TRBJ2-1; D might be TRBD1 (6 bases). The material was peripheral blood, obtained in a trial of Ad26.COV2.S vaccine versus placebo. The CDR3 loop reads CSAHRVGQFF. CDR3 coding DNA: TGCAGTGCTCACAGGGTAGGGCAGTTCTTC.